A single sample gave rise to the 21 T cell receptor beta chains below, sequenced in a study of molecular identifiers for immune sequencing clone quantification. TCRdb called the PCR reads again in MiXCR, with one record for every CDR3 protein. This sample has fewer than 10,000 distinct CDR3 sequences, with approximately 19% found just once. The specimen was naive CD8+ T cells from blood, with Jurkat cell RNA spiked in. As to subset: FACS-sorted CD8+CD4-CCR7+CD45RA+ naive T cells. The receptors were sampled from a human donor in good health. Some libraries in this study had Jurkat cell RNA spiked in.

This clonotype is medium-sized within its sample. V and J are TRBV5-1 and TRBJ1-3, with D possibly being TRBD1 (5 bases). CDR1 is SGHRS, CDR2 YFSETQ, per germline. With 1 base removed from V and 0 bases from J, the gap between germline ends came to 11 bases. This CDR3 is built from 16 residues. As DNA, the CDR3 is TGCGCCAGCAGCTTGTCCGGACACGACTCTGGAAACACCATATATTTT. Translation: CASSLSGHDSGNTIYF.

By proportion, this clonotype is medium-sized. The chain has TRBV5-1 and TRBJ2-3, with D maybe TRBD1 (5 bases). This CDR3 region has 15 residues. The ends were cut back, 4 bases at V and 3 bases at J, with 15 bases in the middle. Germline V gives CDR1 SGHRS, CDR2 YFSETQ. The CDR3 DNA reads TGCGCCAGCAGCCCAACAGGATACGGTACAGATACGCAGTATTTT. Protein: CASSPTGYGTDTQYF.

By its share, this clonotype is medium-sized. The CDR3, as DNA: TGCGCCAGCAGCTTAATTCTAACCTTCCGGGACAGGGACTCAGATACGCAGTATTTT. Translation gives CASSLILTFRDRDSDTQYF. V gene TRBV5-1 combines with J gene TRBJ2-3; the match to TRBD1 covers 9 bases. The CDR3 is 19 residues long. Trimming removed 2 bases from V and 4 bases from J; junction bases left unmatched: 17. Germline assignment: CDR1 SGHRS and CDR2 YFSETQ.

Many counts were recorded for this clonotype. The CDR3 sequence: CASSFEGQGADTQYF. CDR3 nucleotide sequence: TGTGCCAGCAGTTTTGAGGGACAGGGAGCAGATACGCAGTATTTT. V and J are TRBV27 and TRBJ2-3, with TRBD1 matching 9 bases. From germline, CDR1 is MNHEY and CDR2 SMNVEV (reference sequence). The CDR3 contains 15 residues. V shed 3 bases and J 4 bases; nucleotides not matched to a gene: 5.

This clonotype was seen at least ten times. This chain uses TRBV5-1 with TRBJ2-1; TRBD2 matches 8 bases. The CDR3 length is 15 residues. Trimming cost V 0 bases and J 8 bases; bases outside gene matches: 7. From germline, CDR1 is SGHRS and CDR2 YFSETQ. The CDR3 protein is CASSLASGSFDEQFF. In nucleotides, the CDR3 is TGCGCCAGCAGCTTGGCTAGCGGGTCATTCGATGAGCAGTTCTTC. Filled out from reference TRBV5-1 and TRBJ2-1, the complete variable domain reads KAGVTQTPRYLIKTRGQQVTLSCSPISGHRSVSWYQQTPGQGLQFLFEYFSETQRNKGNFPGRFSGRQFSNSRSEMNVSTLELGDSALYLCASSLASGSFDEQFFGPGTRLTVL.

J is TRBJ2-7 and V is TRBV20-1; D not certain. CDR1 and CDR2 (germline): DFQATT, SNEGSKA (reference sequence). This CDR3 spans 11 amino acids. Trimming left V 6 bases short and J 3 bases short, with 9 bases between. CDR3 amino acids: CSASGHYEQYF. The CDR3 nucleotides read TGCAGTGCCTCTGGCCACTACGAGCAGTACTTC.

In regard to this clonotype: A read error may produce the germline difference seen at one junction end. The genes are TRBV6-6 and TRBJ2-3, with 7 bases matching TRBD2. Germline V CDR1 and CDR2: MNHNY, SVGAGI (reference sequence). The CDR3 is 16 residues long. The CDR3 nucleotides are TGTGCCTGCAGCCCCGGGGGTGGCGGGAGCACAGATATGCAGTATTTT. Protein: CACSPGGGGSTDMQYF.

Within the sample, this clonotype is medium-sized. This chain connects TRBV6-2 or TRBV6-3 to TRBJ2-3; 9 positions match TRBD1. V shed 5 bases and J 6 bases; nucleotides not matched to a gene: 15. This CDR3 is built from 17 residues. Germline assignment: CDR1 MNHEY and CDR2 SVGEGT. As DNA, the CDR3 is TGTGCCAGCAGTACAACAGGGGGCGAGAAATCTACGGATACGCAGTATTTT. This encodes CASSTTGGEKSTDTQYF.

This clonotype was seen repeatedly, ten times or more. The V gene is TRBV2, the J gene TRBJ2-3; D perhaps matches TRBD2 (5 bases). CDR1 SNHLY and CDR2 FYNNEI come from the germline V gene. The CDR3 contains 14 residues. V lost 7 bases, J lost 3 bases, and 14 bases lay in between. CDR3 sequence: CASTLGPGTDTQYF. Written as DNA, the CDR3 is TGTGCCAGCACCCTTGGGCCGGGGACAGATACGCAGTATTTT.

This clonotype was recorded many times. J is TRBJ2-7 and V is TRBV6-1; maybe TRBD2 (6 bases). CDR1 is MNHNS and CDR2 is SASEGT in the germline V gene. The CDR3 is 15 amino acids. Deletions cut 1 base from V and 4 bases from J, with 14 bases between. CDR3 sequence reads: CASSEERGYGYEQYF. CDR3 coding DNA: TGTGCCAGCAGTGAAGAACGGGGGTATGGTTACGAGCAGTACTTC.

In its sample, this clonotype ranks as medium-sized (0.01 to 0.1%). The chain combines TRBV6-2 or TRBV6-3 with TRBJ1-1; D is unresolved. CDR1 and CDR2 from the germline V gene are MNHEY and SVGEGT. The CDR3 contains 15 residues. V shed 7 bases and J shed 1 base, with 16 bases lying between them. The CDR3, as DNA: TGTGCCAGCACCCTAACCTTCGACTCGAACACTGAAGCTTTCTTT. Translated: CASTLTFDSNTEAFF.

This clonotype was recorded at least ten times. The junction shows a germline mismatch at one end, possibly a read error. The chain recombines TRBV7-6 with TRBJ2-3; D remains ambiguous. Looked up from germline, CDR1 is SGHVS and CDR2 is FNYEAQ. The CDR3 runs to 15 residues. The CDR3 DNA reads TGTGCCAGCGGCTTAGTCGTTGGAAGCACAGATACGCAGTATTTT. The encoded protein is CASGLVVGSTDTQYF.

This clonotype occurred many times. J is TRBJ2-1 and V is TRBV6-2 or TRBV6-3; 9 bases fit TRBD2. The CDR3 is 16 amino acids. Germline values: CDR1 MNHEY, CDR2 SVGEGT. V dropped 5 bases and J dropped 7; count of bases not matched to a gene: 12. DNA of the CDR3: TGTGCCAGCAGTCTCCCGACTGGCGGGGGGGTTAATGAGCAGTTCTTC. Protein sequence: CASSLPTGGGVNEQFF.

Points on this clonotype: A read error may be the cause here, since a much bigger clone is one base away. J is TRBJ1-1 and V is TRBV6-2 or TRBV6-3; tentative D call: TRBD1 (5 bases). Per the germline V gene, CDR1 is MNHEY and CDR2 is SVGEGT. The CDR3 runs 13 residues. The CDR3 region is CAGSYGQGPEAFF. In DNA form, the CDR3 reads TGTGCCGGCAGTTACGGCCAGGGACCTGAAGCTTTCTTT.

The table lists this clonotype with many counts. The J gene is TRBJ2-2, the V gene TRBV3-1; 11 nucleotides match TRBD2. Germline trimming cut 2 bases from V and 2 bases from J; bases unmatched to any gene: 10. The length of the CDR3 is 19 residues. Looked up from germline, CDR1 is LGHDT and CDR2 is YNNKEL (reference sequence). DNA of the CDR3: TGTGCCAGCAGCCAAACCTACGGGACTAGCGGACCTAACACCGGGGAGCTGTTTTTT. It specifies CASSQTYGTSGPNTGELFF.

This clonotype is judged medium-sized. The chain joins TRBV28 to TRBJ2-5; D not resolved. Germline loops: CDR1 MDHEN, CDR2 SYDVKM. The CDR3 has 11 amino acids. V lost 10 bases and J lost 2, with 8 bases in between. As DNA, the CDR3 is TGTGCCACCCGTGAGCAAGAGACCCAGTACTTC. Its translation: CATREQETQYF.

This clonotype showed up many times. V and J are TRBV27 and TRBJ2-7; D is undetermined. V shed 4 bases and J shed 7 bases, with 17 bases lying between them. Per the germline V gene, CDR1 is MNHEY and CDR2 is SMNVEV (reference sequence). This CDR3 is built from 14 residues. The CDR3 DNA reads as TGTGCCAGCAGTTCCGGTCACCTCATCGGGGAGCAGTACTTC. Protein product: CASSSGHLIGEQYF.

CDR3 sequence: CASSSSGSETQYF. CDR3 nucleotides: TGCGCCAGCAGCTCCAGCGGGAGTGAGACCCAGTACTTC. V gene TRBV5-1 combines with J gene TRBJ2-5; 8 bases agree with TRBD2. J lost 5 bases, V lost 3 bases, and 3 bases had no gene match. Looked up from germline, CDR1 is SGHRS and CDR2 is YFSETQ. The CDR3 loop spans 13 amino acids.

This clonotype was seen repeatedly, ten times or more. The chain carries TRBV9 and TRBJ1-1; tentatively, D is TRBD1 (5 bases). The CDR3 totals 11 residues. CDR1 is SGDLS, CDR2 YYNGEE, per germline. V shed 3 bases and J shed 7 bases, with 7 bases lying between them. The CDR3: CASSAGDEAFF. CDR3 sequence (DNA): TGTGCCAGCAGCGCGGGGGATGAAGCTTTCTTT.

By share, this clonotype ranks as medium-sized. This chain links TRBV5-6 with TRBJ2-5; TRBD2 might be the D (6 bases). V shed 4 bases and J shed 1 base, with 23 bases lying between them. The CDR3 totals 18 residues. The germline gives CDR1 SGHDT, CDR2 YYEEEE. The CDR3 coding sequence is TGTGCCAGCAGCCCCTCCACCCCGACTAGACTACGCCAAGAGACCCAGTACTTC. Protein product: CASSPSTPTRLRQETQYF.

This clonotype was picked up many times. A read error is possible here, since a much larger clone lies one base away. The chain recombines TRBV6-5 with TRBJ2-2; the D call may be TRBD1 or TRBD2 (5 bases each). The germline V gene has CDR1 MNHEY and CDR2 SVGAGI. The CDR3 length is 14 residues. CDR3 in DNA: TGTGCCAGCAGTTACCAGGACGGGGCCGGGGAGCTGGTTTTT. It codes for CASSYQDGAGELVF.